This TCR beta chain was identified during a study of early T cells in non-severe SARS-CoV-2 infection (TCRdb year 2021). Background for the entire study: TCR sequencing used bulk RNA from unsorted whole blood, so alpha and beta chains could not be paired.

Libraries were prepared through 5' RACE. These reads were obtained on a NextSeq 500. To correct for sequencing error and PCR bias, the TCR library protocol tagged individual cDNA molecules with unique molecular identifiers. Sequencing covered both TCR alpha and beta chains, and within each sample the abundances of alpha and beta sequences were tightly co-correlated. From the authors' description of their analysis: V gene, J gene and CDR3 annotation of TCR sequences was performed with Decombinator V4. TCRs were defined as expanded if a significant change between any two time points was detected under a Poisson model with p below 0.0001. Abundances of TCRs were expressed as counts per million after normalisation to the total number of TCRs sequenced in each sample. MAIT TCRs were defined by TRAV1-2 paired with TRAJ12, TRAJ20 or TRAJ33, and iNKT TCRs by TRAV10 paired with TRAJ18. A search of VDJdb, accessed on 1 November 2021, was run for TCRs annotated to CMV, EBV and SARS-CoV-2, with TCRs annotated for multiple antigens excluded. The public sequencing data were trimmed at Q25 with fastp and processed into clonotypes with MiXCR by TCRdb, which kept only in-frame beta chains. All rows with the same CDR3 protein become a single entry with the most common DNA and genes. TCRdb, not the authors, supplied the V and J calls. A total of around 80,000 distinct CDR3 sequences appear in this sample, about 12% of them only once. Approximately 6.5% of the sample comes from the top ten.

What the authors observed across the whole study: Matching against VDJdb was skewed toward anti-spike CD8 responses, likely underestimated virus-specific expansions, and missed private and CD4 specificities.

The CDR3, from cysteine to phenylalanine, totals 17 residues. Here the CDR3 DNA is all that survives: 51 bases in frame from base 1. V is cut by 0 bases and J by 1 base, and the space between the germline ends is 16 bases. In the germline V gene (reference sequence), CDR1 corresponds to DFQATT and CDR2 to SNEGSKA. At least ten counts were recorded for this clonotype. What this receptor recognizes is not known. No base quality values were provided; no much bigger clone lies one nucleotide off. A case-control design nested within a healthcare worker cohort in London, UK, was used, with weekly nasopharyngeal swab PCR tests and blood sampling performed. Between 23 and 31 March 2020, the week of the UK lockdown, healthcare workers were enrolled and then followed up weekly for as long as 16 weeks.

The chain is assembled from TRBV20-1 and TRBJ1-3; a tentative D call is TRBD1 (6 bases match). The receptor's source is an adult who was a healthcare worker with PCR-confirmed SARS-CoV-2 infection or an uninfected control (not recorded which). Specimen: whole blood. The DNA sequence follows: TGCAGTGCTAGAGATGCCTTCAGGGGCTTTTCTGGAAACACCATATATTTT. It codes for CSARDAFRGFSGNTIYF.